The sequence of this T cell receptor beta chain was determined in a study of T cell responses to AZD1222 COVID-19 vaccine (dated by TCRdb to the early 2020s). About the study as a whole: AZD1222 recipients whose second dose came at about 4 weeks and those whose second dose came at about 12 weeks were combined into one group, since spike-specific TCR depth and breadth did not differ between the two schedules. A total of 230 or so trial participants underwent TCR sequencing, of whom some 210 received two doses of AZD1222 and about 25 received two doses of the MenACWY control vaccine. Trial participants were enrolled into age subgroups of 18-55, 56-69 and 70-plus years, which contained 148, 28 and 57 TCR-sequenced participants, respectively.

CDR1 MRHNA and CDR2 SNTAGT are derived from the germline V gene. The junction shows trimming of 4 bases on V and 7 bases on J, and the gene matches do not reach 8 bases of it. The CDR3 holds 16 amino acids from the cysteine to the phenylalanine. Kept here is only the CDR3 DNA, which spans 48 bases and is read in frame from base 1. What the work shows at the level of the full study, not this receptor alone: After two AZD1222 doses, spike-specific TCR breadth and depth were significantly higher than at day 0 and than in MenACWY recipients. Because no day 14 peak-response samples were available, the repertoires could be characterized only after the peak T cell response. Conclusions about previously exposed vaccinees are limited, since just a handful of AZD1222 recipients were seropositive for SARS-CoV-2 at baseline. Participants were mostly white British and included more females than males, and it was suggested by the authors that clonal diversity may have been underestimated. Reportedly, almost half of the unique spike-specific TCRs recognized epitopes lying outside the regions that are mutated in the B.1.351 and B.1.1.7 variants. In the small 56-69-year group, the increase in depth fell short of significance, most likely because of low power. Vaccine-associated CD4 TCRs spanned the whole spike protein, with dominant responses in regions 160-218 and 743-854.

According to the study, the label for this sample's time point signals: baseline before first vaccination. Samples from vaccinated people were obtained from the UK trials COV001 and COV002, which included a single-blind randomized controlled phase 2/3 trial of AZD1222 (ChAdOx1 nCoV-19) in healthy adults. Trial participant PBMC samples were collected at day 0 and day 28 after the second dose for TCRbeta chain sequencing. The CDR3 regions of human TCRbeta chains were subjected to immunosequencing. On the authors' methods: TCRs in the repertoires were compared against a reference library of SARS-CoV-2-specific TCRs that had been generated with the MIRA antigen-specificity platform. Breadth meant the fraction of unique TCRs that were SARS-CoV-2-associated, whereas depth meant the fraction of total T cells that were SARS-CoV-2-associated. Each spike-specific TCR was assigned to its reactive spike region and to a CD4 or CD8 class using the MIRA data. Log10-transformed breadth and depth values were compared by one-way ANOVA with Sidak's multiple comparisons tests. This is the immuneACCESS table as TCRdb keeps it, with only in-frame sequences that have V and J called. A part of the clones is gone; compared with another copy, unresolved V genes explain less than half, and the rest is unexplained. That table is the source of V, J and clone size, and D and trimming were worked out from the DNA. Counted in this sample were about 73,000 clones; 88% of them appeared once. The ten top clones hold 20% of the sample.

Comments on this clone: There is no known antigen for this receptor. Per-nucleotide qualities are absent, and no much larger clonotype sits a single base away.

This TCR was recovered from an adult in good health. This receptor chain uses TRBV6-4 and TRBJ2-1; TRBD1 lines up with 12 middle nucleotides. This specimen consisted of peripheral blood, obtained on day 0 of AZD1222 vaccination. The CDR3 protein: CASSGGTGGGINEQFF. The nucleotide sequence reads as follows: TGTGCCAGCAGTGGAGGGACAGGGGGCGGGATAAATGAGCAGTTCTTC.